A single T cell receptor (beta chain) is shown here with its context. A read error may account for a junction end that differs from germline. The sample comes from a study of blood T cell repertoires in COVID-19. The wider study: Samples of COVID-19 (acute and convalescent) were obtained from the United States, Italy and Spain. From T cells, B-cell-depleted T cells, or PBMCs came the material, which was cDNA or gDNA.

The CDR3 length is 12 residues. Germline CDR1 is SGHAT and CDR2 is FQNNGV. Original processing notes: Estimates of nucleated cell counts were drawn from the amplification of reference gene primers. Libraries were prepared by immunoSEQ multiplex PCR; TCRdb keeps only in-frame clonotypes and omits some of them. The D gene and trimming were derived from the DNA, and the V and J assignments and clone size from that table. Among some 180,000 clones, 75% to 95% were seen once, and the ten largest hold 0.53%. Source material: peripheral blood. The rearrangement uses TRBV11-2 and TRBJ2-1; TRBD2 aligns across 10 bases. The clonotype comes from a man aged 50 or older with acute or convalescent COVID-19. CDR3 DNA sequence: TGTGCCAGCAGCTCCCAAGGTCTAGCGGGAGTCTTC. Its protein is CASSSQGLAGVF.